The clone carrying this TCR beta chain was observed a single time. The naive CD8 population came from CD45RO-negative cells selected for CCR7, without terminally differentiated effector memory CD45RA+ cells. Each sample came from a Caucasian adult donor living in Nashville, Tennessee. The sample comes from a study of shared clonotypes between healthy human individuals. Assay used: immunoSEQ multiplex PCR; TCRdb lists only in-frame clones, some missing. The data show some 2.1 million clones, around 95% seen once. With V trimmed by 0 bases and J by 4 bases, 1 base remained unmatched. Germline assignment: CDR1 SGHDT and CDR2 YYEEEE. This CDR3 spans 15 amino acids.

This sequence was found in a man younger than 30 in good health. Some clones in this sample may be carry-over from other donors' samples. The chain couples TRBV5-6 to TRBJ2-1; 10 bases match TRBD2. Sequencing was performed on naive CD8+ T cells from PBMCs. CDR3 sequence (DNA): TGTGCCAGCAGCTTGGAAGCGGGAGGGTACAATGAGCAGTTCTTC. Its translation is CASSLEAGGYNEQFF. The full variable domain, in which reference TRBV5-6 and TRBJ2-1 provide the parts outside the CDR3, is DAGVTQSPTHLIKTRGQQVTLRCSPKSGHDTVSWYQQALGQGPQFIFQYYEEEERQRGNFPDRFSGHQFPNYSSELNVNALLLGDSALYLCASSLEAGGYNEQFFGPGTRLTVL.